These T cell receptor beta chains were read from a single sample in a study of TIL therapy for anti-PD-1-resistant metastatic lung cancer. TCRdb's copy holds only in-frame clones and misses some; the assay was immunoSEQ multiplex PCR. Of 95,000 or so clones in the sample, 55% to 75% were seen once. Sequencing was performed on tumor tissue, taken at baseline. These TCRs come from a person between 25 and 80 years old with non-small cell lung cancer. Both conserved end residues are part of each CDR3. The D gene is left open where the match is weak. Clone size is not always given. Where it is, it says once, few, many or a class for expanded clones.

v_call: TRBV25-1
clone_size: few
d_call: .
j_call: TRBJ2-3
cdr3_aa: CASSDVGQGFAKSTQYF
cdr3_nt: TGTGCCAGCAGTGATGTTGGGCAGGGTTTCGCCAAGAGTACGCAGTATTTT

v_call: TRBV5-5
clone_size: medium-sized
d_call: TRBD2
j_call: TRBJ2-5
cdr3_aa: CASSSGLAGSETQYF
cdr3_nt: TGTGCCAGCAGCTCCGGACTAGCGGGCAGCGAGACCCAGTACTTC

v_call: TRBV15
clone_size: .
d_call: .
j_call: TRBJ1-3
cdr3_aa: CATSRTLDTTGNTIYF
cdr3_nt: TGTGCCACCAGCAGGACACTGGACACAACTGGAAACACCATATATTTT

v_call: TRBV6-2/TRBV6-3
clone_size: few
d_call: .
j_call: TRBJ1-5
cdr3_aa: CASSPAGIYGQPQHF
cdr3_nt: TGTGCCAGCAGCCCCGCGGGGATCTATGGACAGCCCCAGCATTTT

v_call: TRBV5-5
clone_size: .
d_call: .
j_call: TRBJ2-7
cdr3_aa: CASSTRDLSSYEQYF
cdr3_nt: TGTGCCAGCAGCACCCGGGACTTGAGCTCCTACGAGCAGTACTTC

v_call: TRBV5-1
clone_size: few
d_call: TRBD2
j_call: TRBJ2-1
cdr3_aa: CASSPTSGVIYNEQFF
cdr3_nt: TGCGCCAGCAGCCCGACTAGCGGGGTTATCTACAATGAGCAGTTCTTC

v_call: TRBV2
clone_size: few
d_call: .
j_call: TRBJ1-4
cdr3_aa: CASTSEGGTNEKLFF
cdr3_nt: TGTGCCAGCACCTCCGAGGGGGGGACTAATGAAAAACTGTTTTTT

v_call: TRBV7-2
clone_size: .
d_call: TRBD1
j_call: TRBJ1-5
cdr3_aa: CASSLWGQGGQPQHF
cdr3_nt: TGTGCCAGCAGCTTATGGGGACAGGGAGGGCAGCCCCAGCATTTT

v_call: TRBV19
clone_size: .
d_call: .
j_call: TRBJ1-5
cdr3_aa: CASSIEQVPGQPQHF
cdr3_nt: TGTGCCAGTAGTATAGAACAGGTACCTGGTCAGCCCCAGCATTTT

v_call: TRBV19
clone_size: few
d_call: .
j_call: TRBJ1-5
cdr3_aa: CASRTIGVSNQPQHF
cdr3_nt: TGTGCCAGTAGGACTATCGGGGTTAGCAATCAGCCCCAGCATTTT

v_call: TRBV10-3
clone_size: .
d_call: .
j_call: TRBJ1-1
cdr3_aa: CAISDFRAGSEAFF
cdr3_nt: TGTGCCATCAGTGATTTCAGGGCAGGGTCTGAAGCTTTCTTT

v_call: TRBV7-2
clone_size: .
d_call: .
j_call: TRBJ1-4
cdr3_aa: CASSSRMGGRTNEKLFF
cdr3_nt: TGTGCCAGCAGCTCCCGGATGGGGGGCCGGACTAATGAAAAACTGTTTTTT

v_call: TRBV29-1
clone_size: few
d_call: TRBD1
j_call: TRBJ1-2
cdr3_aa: CSVGTGGVGYTF
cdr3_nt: TGCAGCGTCGGAACAGGGGGCGTGGGCTACACCTTC

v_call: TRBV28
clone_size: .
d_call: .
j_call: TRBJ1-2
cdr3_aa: CASSYALGANYGYTF
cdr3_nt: TGTGCCAGCAGTTACGCACTCGGGGCAAACTATGGCTACACCTTC

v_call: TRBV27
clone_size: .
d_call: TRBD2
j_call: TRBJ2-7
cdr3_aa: CASSLGSGENEQYF
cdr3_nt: TGTGCCAGCAGTTTAGGTAGCGGGGAAAACGAGCAGTACTTC

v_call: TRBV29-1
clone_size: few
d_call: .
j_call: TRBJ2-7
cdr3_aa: CSVVRTSGTYEQYF
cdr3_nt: TGCAGCGTTGTTAGGACATCGGGCACCTACGAGCAGTACTTC

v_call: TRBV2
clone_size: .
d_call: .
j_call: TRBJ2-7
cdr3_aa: CASSRGGDSYEQYF
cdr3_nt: TGTGCCAGCAGTAGGGGCGGGGACTCCTACGAGCAGTACTTC

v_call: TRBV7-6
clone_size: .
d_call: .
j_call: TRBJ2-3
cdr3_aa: CASSLGPTTDTQYF
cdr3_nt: TGTGCCAGCAGCTTAGGCCCTACCACAGATACGCAGTATTTT

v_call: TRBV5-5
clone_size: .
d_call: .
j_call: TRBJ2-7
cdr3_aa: CASSLSDVSSYEQYF
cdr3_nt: TGTGCCAGCAGCTTGTCGGACGTATCTTCCTACGAGCAGTACTTC

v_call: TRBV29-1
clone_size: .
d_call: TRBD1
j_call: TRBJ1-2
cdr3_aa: CSAGQGANYGYTF
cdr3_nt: TGCAGCGCCGGACAGGGGGCTAACTATGGCTACACCTTC

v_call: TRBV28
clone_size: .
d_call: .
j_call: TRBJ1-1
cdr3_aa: CASQAVGGTTEAFF
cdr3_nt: TGTGCCAGCCAAGCCGTGGGAGGGACCACTGAAGCTTTCTTT

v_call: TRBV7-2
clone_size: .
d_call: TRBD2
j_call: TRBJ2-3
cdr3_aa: CASSAGLASADTQYF
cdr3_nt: TGTGCCAGCAGCGCGGGACTAGCGAGTGCAGATACGCAGTATTTT

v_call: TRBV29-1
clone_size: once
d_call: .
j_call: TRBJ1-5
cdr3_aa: CSVVTGGRGNQPQHF
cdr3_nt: TGCAGCGTTGTAACCGGAGGAAGGGGCAATCAGCCCCAGCATTTT

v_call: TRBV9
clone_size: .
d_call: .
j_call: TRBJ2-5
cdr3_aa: CASSVSASETQYF
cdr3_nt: TGTGCCAGCAGCGTATCGGCGTCAGAGACCCAGTACTTC

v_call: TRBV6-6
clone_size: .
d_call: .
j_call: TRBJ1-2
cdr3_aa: CASSNGGFNYGYTF
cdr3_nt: TGTGCCAGCAGCAACGGAGGATTTAACTATGGCTACACCTTC

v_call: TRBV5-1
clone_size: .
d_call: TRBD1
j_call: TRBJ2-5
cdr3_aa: CASRPFPGQGQETQYF
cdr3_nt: TGCGCCAGCAGACCGTTCCCCGGACAGGGGCAAGAGACCCAGTACTTC

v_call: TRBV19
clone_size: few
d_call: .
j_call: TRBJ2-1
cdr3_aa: CASIDRTLGNEQFF
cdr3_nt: TGTGCCAGTATAGACAGGACCCTCGGGAATGAGCAGTTCTTC

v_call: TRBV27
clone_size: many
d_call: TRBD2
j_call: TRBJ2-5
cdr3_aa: CASSVRLAGRDQETQYF
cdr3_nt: TGTGCCAGCAGTGTGCGACTAGCGGGGAGGGACCAAGAGACCCAGTACTTC

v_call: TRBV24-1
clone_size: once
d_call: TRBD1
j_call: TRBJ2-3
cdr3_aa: CATQTGWSTDTQYF
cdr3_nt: TGTGCCACGCAGACAGGGTGGAGCACAGATACGCAGTATTTT

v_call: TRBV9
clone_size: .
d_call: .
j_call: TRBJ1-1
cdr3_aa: CASSVEPGGVTEAFF
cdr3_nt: TGTGCCAGCAGCGTAGAACCGGGGGGAGTAACTGAAGCTTTCTTT

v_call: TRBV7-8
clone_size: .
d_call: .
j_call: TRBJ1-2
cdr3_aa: CASSKGRTNYGYTF
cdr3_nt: TGTGCCAGCAGTAAGGGCAGGACTAACTATGGCTACACCTTC

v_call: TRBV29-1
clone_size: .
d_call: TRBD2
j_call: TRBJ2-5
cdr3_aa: CSVVDTGTSGAIQETQYF
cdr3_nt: TGCAGCGTTGTAGACACCGGGACTAGCGGGGCTATACAAGAGACCCAGTACTTC

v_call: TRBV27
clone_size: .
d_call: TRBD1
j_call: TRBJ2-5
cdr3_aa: CASSIGQGGYQETQYF
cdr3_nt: TGTGCCAGCAGTATCGGACAGGGGGGGTACCAAGAGACCCAGTACTTC

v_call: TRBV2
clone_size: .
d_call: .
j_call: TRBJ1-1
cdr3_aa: CASISLKNTEAFF
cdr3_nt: TGTGCCAGCATTTCTCTTAAGAACACTGAAGCTTTCTTT

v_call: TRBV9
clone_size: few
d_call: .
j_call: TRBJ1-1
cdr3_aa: CASSVEVNTEAFF
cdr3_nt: TGTGCCAGCAGCGTAGAAGTGAACACTGAAGCTTTCTTT

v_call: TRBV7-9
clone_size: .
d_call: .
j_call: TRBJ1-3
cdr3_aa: CASSSPGKPGNTIYF
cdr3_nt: TGTGCCAGCAGCTCCCCAGGGAAACCTGGAAACACCATATATTTT

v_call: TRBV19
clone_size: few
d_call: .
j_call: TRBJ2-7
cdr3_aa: CASSPPGFGEQYF
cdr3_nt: TGTGCCAGTAGCCCGCCGGGGTTCGGCGAGCAGTACTTC

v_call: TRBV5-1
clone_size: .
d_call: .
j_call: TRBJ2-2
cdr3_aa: CASSAFWRENTGELFF
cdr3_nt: TGCGCCAGCAGCGCATTTTGGCGGGAGAACACCGGGGAGCTGTTTTTT

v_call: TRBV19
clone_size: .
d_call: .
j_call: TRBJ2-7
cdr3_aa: CASSKGTYEQYF
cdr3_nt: TGTGCCAGTAGTAAAGGGACCTACGAGCAGTACTTC

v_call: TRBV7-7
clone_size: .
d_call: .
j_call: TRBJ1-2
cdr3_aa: CASSLGFRVAYGYTF
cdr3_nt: TGTGCTAGCAGCTTAGGATTCAGGGTAGCTTATGGCTACACCTTC

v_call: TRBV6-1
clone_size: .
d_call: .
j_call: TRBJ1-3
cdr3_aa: CASSESFLVNSGNTIYF
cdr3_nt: TGTGCCAGCAGTGAATCGTTCCTGGTCAACTCTGGAAACACCATATATTTT

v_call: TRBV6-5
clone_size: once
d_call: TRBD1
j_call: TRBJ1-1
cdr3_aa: CASSSPRGKNTEAFF
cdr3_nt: TGTGCCAGCAGCAGCCCCAGGGGGAAGAACACTGAAGCTTTCTTT

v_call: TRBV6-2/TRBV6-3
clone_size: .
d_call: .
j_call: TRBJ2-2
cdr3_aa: CASSYGSTPTGELFF
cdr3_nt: TGTGCCAGCAGTTACGGCTCGACCCCGACCGGGGAGCTGTTTTTT

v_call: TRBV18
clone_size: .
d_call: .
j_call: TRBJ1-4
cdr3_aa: CASSPRSGVEKLFF
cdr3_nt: TGTGCCAGCTCACCGAGAAGCGGAGTCGAAAAACTGTTTTTT

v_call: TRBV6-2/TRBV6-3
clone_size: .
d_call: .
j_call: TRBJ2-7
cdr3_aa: CASSYETQRYEQYF
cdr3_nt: TGTGCCAGCAGTTACGAGACCCAACGCTACGAGCAGTACTTC

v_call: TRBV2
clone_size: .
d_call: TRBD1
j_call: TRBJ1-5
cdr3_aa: CASSVLGTDLPQPQHF
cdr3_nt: TGTGCCAGCAGTGTTTTAGGGACAGACTTACCTCAGCCCCAGCATTTT